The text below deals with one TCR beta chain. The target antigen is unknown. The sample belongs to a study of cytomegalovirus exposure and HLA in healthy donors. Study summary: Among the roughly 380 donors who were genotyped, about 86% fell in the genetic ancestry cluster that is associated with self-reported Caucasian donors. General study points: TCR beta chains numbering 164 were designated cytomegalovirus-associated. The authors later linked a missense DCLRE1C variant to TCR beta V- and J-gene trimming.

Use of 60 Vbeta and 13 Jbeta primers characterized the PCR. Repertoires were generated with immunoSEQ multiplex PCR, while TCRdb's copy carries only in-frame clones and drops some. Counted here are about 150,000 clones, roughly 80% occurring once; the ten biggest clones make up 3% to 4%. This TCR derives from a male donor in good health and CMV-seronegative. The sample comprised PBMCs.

CDR3 sequence: CASSVDGGGLTDTQYF. The CDR3 region has the DNA TGTGCCAGCAGCGTTGACGGGGGAGGGTTAACAGATACGCAGTATTTT. The genes are TRBV9 and TRBJ2-3; 7 nucleotides agree with TRBD2. Trimming cost V 2 bases and J 3 bases; bases outside gene matches: 9. Looked up from germline, CDR1 is SGDLS and CDR2 is YYNGEE. The CDR3 sequence is 16 residues long.